These 8 T cell receptor beta chains came from one sample sequenced in a study of T-cell memory formation after mild COVID-19 (dated by TCRdb to the early 2020s). The protocol used for the library was 5' RACE. TCRdb lists the instrument as Illumina NovaSeq 6000. TCRdb itself trimmed the public reads at Q25 with fastp, ran MiXCR and retained productive beta chains. Entries are consolidated by CDR3 protein sequence, retaining the most common genes and DNA. The sample table lists around 200,000 distinct CDR3 sequences, around a fifth of them with a count of one. Roughly 24% of the sample goes to the ten largest clones. Input material: PBMCs or a T cell subset sorted from them (not recorded which). The receptors were gathered from an adult woman who had mild COVID-19 (a few samples of this study predate the infection). The sample titles of this study are shuffled in the database, so cell type and time point are left out; the donor was told from shared clones.

This clonotype was counted a few times. The rearrangement uses TRBV7-9 and TRBJ2-5; the D gene is possibly TRBD2 (5 bases). Germline V lookup: CDR1 SEHNR, CDR2 FQNEAQ (reference sequence). The CDR3 has 14 residues. V lost 1 base to trimming and J lost 5 bases, with 11 bases between them. The CDR3 region is CASSLVGVEETQYF. The CDR3 DNA sequence: TGTGCCAGCAGCTTAGTGGGAGTGGAGGAGACCCAGTACTTC.

This clonotype was detected only a few times. The J gene is TRBJ2-1, the V gene TRBV9, with a tentative D call TRBD1 (6 bases). With 3 bases removed from V and 9 bases from J, the gap between germline ends came to 13 bases. Looked up from germline, CDR1 is SGDLS and CDR2 is YYNGEE. The CDR3 is 13 amino acids. The CDR3 reads CASSERTGTEQFF. DNA of the CDR3: TGTGCCAGCAGCGAACGCACAGGGACTGAGCAGTTCTTC.

This clonotype was seen repeatedly, ten times or more. This chain joins TRBV7-6 and TRBJ2-7, with D possibly being TRBD2 (5 bases). Trimming left V 0 bases short and J 3 bases short, with 9 bases between. CDR3 length: 14 residues. The germline V gene has CDR1 SGHVS and CDR2 FNYEAQ. CDR3 nucleotide sequence: TGTGCCAGCAGCTTAGCTAGCGCAGACTACGAGCAGTACTTC. Its protein product is CASSLASADYEQYF.

J is TRBJ2-5 and V is TRBV6-1; possibly TRBD2 for D (5 bases). V was pared by 6 bases and J by 5 bases, with 22 bases between. CDR3 length: 16 amino acids. From germline, CDR1 is MNHNS and CDR2 SASEGT. The CDR3 here is CASSASDVGLTETQYF. The DNA for the CDR3 is TGTGCCAGCAGCGCCAGCGACGTCGGACTCACGGAGACCCAGTACTTC.

The V call is TRBV6-5, the J call TRBJ2-3; no clear D gene. CDR3 length equals 16 residues. V lost 2 bases and J 1 base, leaving 13 bases between the germline ends. Germline V gives CDR1 MNHEY, CDR2 SVGAGI. DNA of the CDR3: TGTGCCAGCAGTTACCGCAGTGGATGGGGCACAGATACGCAGTATTTT. It codes for CASSYRSGWGTDTQYF.

The CDR3 protein is CASSLGAEQLGETQYF. DNA of the CDR3: TGTGCCAGCAGCTTGGGGGCGGAGCAGTTGGGGGAGACCCAGTACTTC. J is TRBJ2-5 and V is TRBV7-6; D is possibly TRBD1 (6 bases). The CDR3 contains 16 residues. V shed 3 bases and J shed 5 bases, with 19 bases lying between them. Germline loops: CDR1 SGHVS, CDR2 FNYEAQ.

This clonotype occurred a few times. The chain links TRBV4-1 to TRBJ1-2, with 8 positions matching TRBD1. The CDR3 runs to 12 residues. Trimming removed 3 bases from V and 10 bases from J; junction bases left unmatched: 4. Germline lookup yields CDR1 MGHRA and CDR2 YSYEKL. The CDR3, as DNA: TGCGCCAGCAGCCAGGACAGGGTCTACTACACCTTC. This sequence encodes CASSQDRVYYTF.

The gene calls are TRBV7-9 and TRBJ2-3, with TRBD2 identical over 9 bases. After removal of 0 bases from V and 2 bases from J, the junction contained 9 bases not matched to a gene. CDR1 is SEHNR and CDR2 is FQNEAQ in the germline V gene (reference sequence). CDR3 length: 18 residues. CDR3 nucleotide sequence: TGTGCCAGCAGCTTAGCTGTGGCTAGCGGGGAGAACACAGATACGCAGTATTTT. Translating it yields CASSLAVASGENTDTQYF.